This TCR beta chain appears in the sequencing data of a study of T cell responses to AZD1222 COVID-19 vaccine. Points from the study as a whole: Clonal diversity was possibly underestimated, and white British individuals and females predominated among donors. Without day 14 samples, only post-peak T cell repertoires were studied. A rise in Spike-specific TCR breadth and depth followed two AZD1222 doses. Only a handful of AZD1222 recipients were seropositive at baseline.

This clone was seen many times. What it binds is not known. Other DNA sequences in the same sample also yield this CDR3. The CDR3 spans 13 residues. Deletions cut 4 bases from V and 6 bases from J, with 13 bases between. In germline, CDR1 is MNHEY, CDR2 SMNVEV (reference sequence). The repertoire was sequenced with immunoSEQ multiplex PCR; TCRdb's copy has only in-frame clones and lacks some. The profile shows about 120,000 clones, 70% to 90% of them singletons. The receptor's source is an adult in good health. The sequences come from peripheral blood, collected on day 0 of AZD1222 vaccination. This chain uses TRBV27 with TRBJ2-7; the D gene is possibly TRBD1 (5 bases). Written as DNA, the CDR3 is TGTGCCAGCAGTTCGACAGCCGCCGGCGAGCAGTACTTC. It codes for CASSSTAAGEQYF.